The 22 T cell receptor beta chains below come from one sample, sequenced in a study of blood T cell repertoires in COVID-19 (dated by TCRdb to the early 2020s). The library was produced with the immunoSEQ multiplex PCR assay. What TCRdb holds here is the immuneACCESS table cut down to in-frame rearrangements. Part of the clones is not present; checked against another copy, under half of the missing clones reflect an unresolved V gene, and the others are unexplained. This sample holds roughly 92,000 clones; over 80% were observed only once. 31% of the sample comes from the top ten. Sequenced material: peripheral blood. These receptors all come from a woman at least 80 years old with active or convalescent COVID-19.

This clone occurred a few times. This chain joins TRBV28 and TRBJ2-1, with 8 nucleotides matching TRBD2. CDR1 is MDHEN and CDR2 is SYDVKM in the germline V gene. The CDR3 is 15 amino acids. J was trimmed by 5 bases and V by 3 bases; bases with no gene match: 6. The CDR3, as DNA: TGTGCCAGCAGTTTCCGGGGGGGGTATAACAATGAGCAGTTCTTC. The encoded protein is CASSFRGGYNNEQFF.

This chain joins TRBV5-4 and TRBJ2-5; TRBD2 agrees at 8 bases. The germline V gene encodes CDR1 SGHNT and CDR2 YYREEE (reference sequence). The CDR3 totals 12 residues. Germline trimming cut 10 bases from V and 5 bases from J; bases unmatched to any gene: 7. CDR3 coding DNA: TGTGCCGACGGAACGGGGGGGGAGACCCAGTACTTC. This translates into CADGTGGETQYF.

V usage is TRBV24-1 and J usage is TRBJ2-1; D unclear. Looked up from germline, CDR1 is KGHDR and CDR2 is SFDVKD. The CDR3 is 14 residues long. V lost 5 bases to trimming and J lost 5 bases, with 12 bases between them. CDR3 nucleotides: TGTGCCACCAGTGGAAACAGCCCGGACAATGAGCAGTTCTTC. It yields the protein CATSGNSPDNEQFF.

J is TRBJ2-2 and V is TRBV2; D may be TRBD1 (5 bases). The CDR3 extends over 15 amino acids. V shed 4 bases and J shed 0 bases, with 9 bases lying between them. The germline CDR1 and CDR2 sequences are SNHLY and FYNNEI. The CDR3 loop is CASSVDSPNTGELFF. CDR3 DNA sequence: TGTGCCAGCAGTGTTGACAGCCCGAACACCGGGGAGCTGTTTTTT.

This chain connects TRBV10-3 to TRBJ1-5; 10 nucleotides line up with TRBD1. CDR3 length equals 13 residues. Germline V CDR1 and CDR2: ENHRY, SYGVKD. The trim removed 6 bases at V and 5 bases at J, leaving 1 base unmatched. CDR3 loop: CAIRDRGDQPQHF. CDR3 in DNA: TGTGCCATCAGGGACAGGGGGGATCAGCCCCAGCATTTT.

This CDR3 is CASSSPYLLTGAFRYEQYF. The CDR3 nucleotides read TGTGCCAGCAGCTCCCCCTACCTCCTCACGGGAGCTTTTAGGTACGAGCAGTACTTC. The chain recombines TRBV11-3 with TRBJ2-7, with D possibly TRBD2 on 6 matching bases. The ends were cut back, 4 bases at V and 4 bases at J, with 29 bases in the middle. This CDR3 has 19 residues. From germline, CDR1 is SGHNT and CDR2 YENEEA.

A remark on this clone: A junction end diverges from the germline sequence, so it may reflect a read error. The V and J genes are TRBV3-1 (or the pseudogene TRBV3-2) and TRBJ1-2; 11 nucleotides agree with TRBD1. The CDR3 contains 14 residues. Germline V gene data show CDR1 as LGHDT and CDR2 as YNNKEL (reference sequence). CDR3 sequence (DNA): TGTGCCAGCAGCCAAGATTGGGACAGGGGGACGCAAGCCTTC. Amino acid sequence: CASSQDWDRGTQAF.

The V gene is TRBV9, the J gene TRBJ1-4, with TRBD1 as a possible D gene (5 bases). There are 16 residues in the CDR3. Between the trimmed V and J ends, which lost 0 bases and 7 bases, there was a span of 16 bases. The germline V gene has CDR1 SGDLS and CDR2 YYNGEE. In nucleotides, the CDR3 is TGTGCCAGCAGCGTAGCTCCAGGGCGGTCAAGTGAAAAACTGTTTTTT. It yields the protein CASSVAPGRSSEKLFF.

The CDR3 region has the DNA TGTGCCAGCAGTGAGATGGACACCAGCTATGGCTACACCTTC. As protein: CASSEMDTSYGYTF. This chain uses TRBV6-1 with TRBJ1-2; tentatively, D is TRBD1 (5 bases). Trimming took off 3 bases at V and 4 bases at J, with 12 bases between the two ends. Germline V lookup: CDR1 MNHNS, CDR2 SASEGT. This CDR3 spans 14 amino acids.

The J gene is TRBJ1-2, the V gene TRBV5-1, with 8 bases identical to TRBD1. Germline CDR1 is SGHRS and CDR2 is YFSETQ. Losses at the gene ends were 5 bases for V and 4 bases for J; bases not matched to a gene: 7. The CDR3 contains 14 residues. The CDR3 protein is CASSPRDRPYGYTF. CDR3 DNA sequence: TGCGCCAGCAGTCCACGGGACAGGCCCTATGGCTACACCTTC.

CDR3 residues: CASSYPGTGVDEQYF. The CDR3 DNA reads TGTGCCAGCAGTTATCCCGGGACAGGGGTTGACGAGCAGTACTTC. The V and J genes are TRBV6-2 or TRBV6-3 and TRBJ2-7; 10 bases map to TRBD1. Unmatched junction bases numbered 7, after V lost 3 bases and J lost 5 bases. Germline V gives CDR1 MNHEY, CDR2 SVGEGT. This CDR3 region has 15 residues.

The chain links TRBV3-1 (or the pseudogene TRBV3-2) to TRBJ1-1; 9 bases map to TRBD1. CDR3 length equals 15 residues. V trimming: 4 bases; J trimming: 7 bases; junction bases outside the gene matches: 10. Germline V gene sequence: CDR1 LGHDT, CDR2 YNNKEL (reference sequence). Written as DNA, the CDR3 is TGTGCCAGCAGCCGAAGGACAGGGGTTCGGCTTGAAGCTTTCTTT. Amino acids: CASSRRTGVRLEAFF.

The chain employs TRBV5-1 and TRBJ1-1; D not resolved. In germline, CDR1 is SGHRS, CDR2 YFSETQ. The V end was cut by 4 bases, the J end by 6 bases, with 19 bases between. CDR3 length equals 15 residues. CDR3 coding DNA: TGCGCCAGCAGCCAAACCTCTAGCCTAGTATCTGAAGCTTTCTTT. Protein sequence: CASSQTSSLVSEAFF.

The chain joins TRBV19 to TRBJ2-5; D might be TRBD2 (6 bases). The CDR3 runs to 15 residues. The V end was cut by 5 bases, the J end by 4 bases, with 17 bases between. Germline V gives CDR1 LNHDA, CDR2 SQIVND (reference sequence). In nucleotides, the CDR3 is TGTGCCAGTAGTGCGGGACTCACCCTCGGAGAGACCCAGTACTTC. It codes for CASSAGLTLGETQYF.

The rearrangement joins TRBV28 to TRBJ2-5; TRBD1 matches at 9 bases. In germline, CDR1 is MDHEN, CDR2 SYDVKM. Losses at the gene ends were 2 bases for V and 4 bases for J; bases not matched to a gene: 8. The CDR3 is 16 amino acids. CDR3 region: CASSLRGTGPRETQYF. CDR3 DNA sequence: TGTGCCAGCAGTTTACGCGGGACAGGGCCCCGAGAGACCCAGTACTTC.

The CDR3 nucleotides read TGTGCCAGCAGTTATGGGACTAGCGATTACAATGAGCAGTTCTTC. It codes for CASSYGTSDYNEQFF. The chain couples TRBV27 to TRBJ2-1, with 10 positions matching TRBD2. With V trimmed by 4 bases and J by 4 bases, 4 bases remained unmatched. This CDR3 has 15 residues. CDR1 is MNHEY and CDR2 is SMNVEV in the germline V gene (reference sequence).

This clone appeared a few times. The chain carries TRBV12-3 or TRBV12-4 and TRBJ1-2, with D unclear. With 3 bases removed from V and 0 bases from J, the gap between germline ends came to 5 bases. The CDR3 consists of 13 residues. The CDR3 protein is CASSLKPNYGYTF. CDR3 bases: TGTGCCAGCAGTTTGAAGCCTAACTATGGCTACACCTTC.

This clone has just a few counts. The CDR3 coding sequence is TGTGCCAGCAGCCAAGTCCGTGACTCATACAATGAGCAGTTCTTC. This gives the protein CASSQVRDSYNEQFF. The chain employs TRBV3-1 (or the pseudogene TRBV3-2) and TRBJ2-1; unclear D gene. There are 15 residues in the CDR3. Germline V lookup: CDR1 LGHDT, CDR2 YNNKEL (reference sequence). The V end lost 1 base, the J end lost 4 bases, and 11 bases lay between the germline ends.

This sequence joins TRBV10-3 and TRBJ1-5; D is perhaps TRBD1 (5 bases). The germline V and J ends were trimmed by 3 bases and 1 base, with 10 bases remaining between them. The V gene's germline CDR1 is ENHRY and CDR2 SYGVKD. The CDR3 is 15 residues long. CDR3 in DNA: TGTGCCATCAGTGATCGGGGGATAAGCAATCAGCCCCAGCATTTT. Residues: CAISDRGISNQPQHF.

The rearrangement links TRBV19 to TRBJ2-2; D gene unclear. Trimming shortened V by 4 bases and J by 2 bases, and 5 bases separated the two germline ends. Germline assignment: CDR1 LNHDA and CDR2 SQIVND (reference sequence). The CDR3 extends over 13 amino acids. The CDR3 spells CASSRANTGELFF. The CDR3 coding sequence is TGTGCCAGTAGTAGGGCCAACACCGGGGAGCTGTTTTTT.

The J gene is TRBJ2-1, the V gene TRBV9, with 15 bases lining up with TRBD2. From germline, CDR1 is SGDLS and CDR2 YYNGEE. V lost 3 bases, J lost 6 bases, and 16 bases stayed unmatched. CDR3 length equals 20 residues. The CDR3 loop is CASSAGRGLAGGPRGNEQFF. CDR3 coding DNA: TGTGCCAGCAGCGCCGGCCGAGGACTAGCGGGAGGGCCGAGAGGCAATGAGCAGTTCTTC.

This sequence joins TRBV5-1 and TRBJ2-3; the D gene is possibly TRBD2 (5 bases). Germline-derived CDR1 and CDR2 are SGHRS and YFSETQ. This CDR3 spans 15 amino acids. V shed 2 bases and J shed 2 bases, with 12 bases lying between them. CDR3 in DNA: TGCGCCAGCAGCTTTTCGGGGTTCGACACAGATACGCAGTATTTT. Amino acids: CASSFSGFDTDTQYF.